The clone carrying this TCR beta chain was recorded many times. Its antigen is as yet unknown. TCRdb re-derived calls from the RT-PCR reads in MiXCR, one entry per CDR3 protein. Counted here are about 530,000 distinct CDR3 sequences, 12% occurring once; the ten biggest clones make up approximately 10%. The data belong to a study of response to subunit inactivated influenza vaccine. Study results and limitations: Authors suggested few new T cells are recruited by each seasonal influenza vaccination.

V lost 6 bases, J lost 1 base, and 10 bases lay in between. The CDR3 extends over 14 amino acids. The sequencing here drew on PBMCs from blood, taken on the day of vaccination. The gene calls are TRBV12-3 or TRBV12-4 and TRBJ1-5; no clear D. The clonotype originates from a man over 45 who received an inactivated influenza vaccine. For the CDR3, the DNA is TGTGCCAGCAGCTCAGGTGAAAGCAATCAGCCCCAGCATTTT. It specifies CASSSGESNQPQHF.